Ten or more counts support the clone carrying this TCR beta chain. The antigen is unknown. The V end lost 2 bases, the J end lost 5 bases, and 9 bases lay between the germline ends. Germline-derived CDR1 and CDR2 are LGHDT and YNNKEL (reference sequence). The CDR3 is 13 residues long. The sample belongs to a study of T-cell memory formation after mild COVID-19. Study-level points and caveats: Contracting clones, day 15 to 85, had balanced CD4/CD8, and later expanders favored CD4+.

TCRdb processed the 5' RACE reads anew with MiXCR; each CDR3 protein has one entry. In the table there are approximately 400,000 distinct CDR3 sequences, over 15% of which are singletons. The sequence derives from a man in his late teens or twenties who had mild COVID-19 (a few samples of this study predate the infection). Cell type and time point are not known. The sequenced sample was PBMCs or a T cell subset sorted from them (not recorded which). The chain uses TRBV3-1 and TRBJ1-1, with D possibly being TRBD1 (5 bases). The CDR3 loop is CASSQQGGTEAFF. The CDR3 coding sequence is TGTGCCAGCAGCCAACAGGGTGGAACTGAAGCTTTCTTT.